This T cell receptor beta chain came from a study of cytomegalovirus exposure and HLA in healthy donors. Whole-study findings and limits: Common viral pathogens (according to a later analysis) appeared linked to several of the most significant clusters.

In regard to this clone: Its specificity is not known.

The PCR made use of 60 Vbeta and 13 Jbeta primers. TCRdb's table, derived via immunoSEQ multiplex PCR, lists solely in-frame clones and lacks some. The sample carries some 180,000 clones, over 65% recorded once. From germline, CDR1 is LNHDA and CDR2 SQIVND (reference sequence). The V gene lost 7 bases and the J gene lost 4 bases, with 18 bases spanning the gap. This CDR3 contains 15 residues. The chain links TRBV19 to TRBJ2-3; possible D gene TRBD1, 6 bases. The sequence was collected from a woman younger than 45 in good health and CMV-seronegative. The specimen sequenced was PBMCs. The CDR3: CASNPSQGWADTQYF. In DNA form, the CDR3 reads TGTGCCAGTAATCCTTCACAGGGTTGGGCAGATACGCAGTATTTT.